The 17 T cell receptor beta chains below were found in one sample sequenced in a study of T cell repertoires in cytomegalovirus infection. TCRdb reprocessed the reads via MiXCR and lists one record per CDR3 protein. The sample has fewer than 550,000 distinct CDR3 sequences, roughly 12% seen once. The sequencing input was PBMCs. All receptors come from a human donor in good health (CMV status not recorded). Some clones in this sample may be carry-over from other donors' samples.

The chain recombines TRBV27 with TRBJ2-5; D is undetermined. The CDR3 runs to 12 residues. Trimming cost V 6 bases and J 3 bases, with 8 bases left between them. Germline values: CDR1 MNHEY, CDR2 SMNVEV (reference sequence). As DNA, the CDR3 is TGTGCCAGCAGCCACCTCAAAGAGACCCAGTACTTC. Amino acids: CASSHLKETQYF.

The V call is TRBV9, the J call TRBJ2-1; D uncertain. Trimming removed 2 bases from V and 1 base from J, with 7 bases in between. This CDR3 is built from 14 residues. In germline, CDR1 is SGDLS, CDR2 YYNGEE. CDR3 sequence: CASSVLGSYNEQFF. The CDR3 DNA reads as TGTGCCAGCAGCGTCCTAGGGTCCTACAATGAGCAGTTCTTC.

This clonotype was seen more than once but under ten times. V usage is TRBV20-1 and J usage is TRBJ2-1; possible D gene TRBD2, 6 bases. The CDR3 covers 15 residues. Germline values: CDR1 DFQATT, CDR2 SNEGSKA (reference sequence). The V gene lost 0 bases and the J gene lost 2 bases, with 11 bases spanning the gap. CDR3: CSAREDGGTYNEQFF. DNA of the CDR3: TGCAGTGCTAGAGAGGATGGGGGGACCTACAATGAGCAGTTCTTC.

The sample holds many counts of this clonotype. The CDR3: CASSYSNRDTSYEQYF. Written as DNA, the CDR3 is TGTGCCAGCAGTTACTCGAACCGGGACACTTCCTACGAGCAGTACTTC. This sequence joins TRBV6-5 and TRBJ2-7, with D possibly being TRBD1 (6 bases). V lost 0 bases and J lost 1, with 13 bases in between. This CDR3 is built from 16 residues. The germline V gene encodes CDR1 MNHEY and CDR2 SVGAGI.

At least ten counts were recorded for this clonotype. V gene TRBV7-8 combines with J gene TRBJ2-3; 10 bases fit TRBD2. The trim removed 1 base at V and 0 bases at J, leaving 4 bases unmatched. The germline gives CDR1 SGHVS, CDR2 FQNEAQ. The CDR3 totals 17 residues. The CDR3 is CASSLGLAGGSTDTQYF. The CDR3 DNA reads TGTGCCAGCAGCTTAGGATTAGCGGGGGGCAGCACAGATACGCAGTATTTT. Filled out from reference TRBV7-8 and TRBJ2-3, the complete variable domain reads GAGVSQSPRYKVAKRGQDVALRCDPISGHVSLFWYQQALGQGPEFLTYFQNEAQLDKSGLPSDRFFAERPEGSVSTLKIQRTQQEDSAVYLCASSLGLAGGSTDTQYFGPGTRLTVL.

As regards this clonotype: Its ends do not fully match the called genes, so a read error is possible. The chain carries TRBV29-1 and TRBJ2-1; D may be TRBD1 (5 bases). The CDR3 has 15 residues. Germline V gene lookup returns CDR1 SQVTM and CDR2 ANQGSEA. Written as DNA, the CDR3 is TGCAGCGTGGAAGGGGTACTTGGGCCTGGGGATGAGCAGTTCTTC. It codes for CSVEGVLGPGDEQFF.

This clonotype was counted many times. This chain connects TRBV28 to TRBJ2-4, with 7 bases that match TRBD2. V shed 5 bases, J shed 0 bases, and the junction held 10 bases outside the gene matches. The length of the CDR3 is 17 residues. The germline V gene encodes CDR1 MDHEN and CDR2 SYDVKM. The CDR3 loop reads CASSSPGTILAKNIQYF. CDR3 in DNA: TGTGCCAGCAGTAGTCCCGGGACTATTTTAGCCAAAAACATTCAGTACTTC. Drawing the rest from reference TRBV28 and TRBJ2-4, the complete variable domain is DVKVTQSSRYLVKRTGEKVFLECVQDMDHENMFWYRQDPGLGLRLIYFSYDVKMKEKGDIPEGYSVSREKKERFSLILESASTNQTSMYLCASSSPGTILAKNIQYFGAGTRLSVL.

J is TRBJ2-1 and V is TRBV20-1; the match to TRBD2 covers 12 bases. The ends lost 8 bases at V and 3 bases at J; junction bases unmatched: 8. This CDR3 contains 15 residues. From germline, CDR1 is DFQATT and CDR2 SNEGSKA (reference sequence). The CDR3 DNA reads TGCAGTATAAGGACTAGCGGGAACCACTACAATGAGCAGTTCTTC. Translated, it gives CSIRTSGNHYNEQFF.

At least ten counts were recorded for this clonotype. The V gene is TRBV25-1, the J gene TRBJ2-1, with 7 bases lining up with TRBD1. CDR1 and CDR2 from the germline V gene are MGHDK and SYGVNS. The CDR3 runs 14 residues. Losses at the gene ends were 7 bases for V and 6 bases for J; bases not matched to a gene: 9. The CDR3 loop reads CASTPGQRINEQFF. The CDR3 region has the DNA TGTGCCAGCACCCCGGGACAGCGAATCAATGAGCAGTTCTTC.

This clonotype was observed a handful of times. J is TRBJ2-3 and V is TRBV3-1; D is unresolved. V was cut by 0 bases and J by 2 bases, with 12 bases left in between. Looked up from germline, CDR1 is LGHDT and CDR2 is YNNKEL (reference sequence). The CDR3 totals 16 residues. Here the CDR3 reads CASSQEVALITDTQYF. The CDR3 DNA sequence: TGTGCCAGCAGCCAAGAGGTAGCCCTTATCACAGATACGCAGTATTTT.

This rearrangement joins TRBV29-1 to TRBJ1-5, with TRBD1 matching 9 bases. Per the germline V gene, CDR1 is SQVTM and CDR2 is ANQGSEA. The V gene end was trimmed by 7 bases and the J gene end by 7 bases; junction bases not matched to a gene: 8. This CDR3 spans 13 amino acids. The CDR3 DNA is TGCAGCGGGGGACAGGGAATCGGACAGCCCCAGCATTTT. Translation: CSGGQGIGQPQHF.

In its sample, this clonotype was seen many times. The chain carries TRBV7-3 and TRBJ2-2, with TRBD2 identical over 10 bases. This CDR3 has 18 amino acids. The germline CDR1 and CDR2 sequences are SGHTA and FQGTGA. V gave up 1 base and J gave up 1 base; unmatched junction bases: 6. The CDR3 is CASSLRLAGARNTGELFF. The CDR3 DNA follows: TGTGCCAGCAGCTTAAGGCTAGCGGGAGCCAGGAACACCGGGGAGCTGTTTTTT.

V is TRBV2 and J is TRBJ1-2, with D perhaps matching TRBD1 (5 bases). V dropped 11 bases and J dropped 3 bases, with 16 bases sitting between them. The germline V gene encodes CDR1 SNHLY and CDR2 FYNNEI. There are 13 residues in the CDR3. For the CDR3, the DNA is TGTGCCGGATCGGGACGCAGTGACTATGGCTACACCTTC. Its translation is CAGSGRSDYGYTF.

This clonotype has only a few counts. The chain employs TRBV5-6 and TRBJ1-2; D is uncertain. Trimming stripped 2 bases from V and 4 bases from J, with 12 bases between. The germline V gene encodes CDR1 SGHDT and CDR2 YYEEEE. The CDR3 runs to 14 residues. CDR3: CASSFAGPRYGYTF. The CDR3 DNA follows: TGTGCCAGCAGCTTTGCCGGGCCCCGCTATGGCTACACCTTC.

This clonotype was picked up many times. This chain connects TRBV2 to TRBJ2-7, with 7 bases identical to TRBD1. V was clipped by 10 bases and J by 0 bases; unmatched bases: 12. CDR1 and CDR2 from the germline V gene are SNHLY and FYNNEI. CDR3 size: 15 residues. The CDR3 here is CAIRRTGFLSYEQYF. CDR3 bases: TGTGCCATCCGGCGGACAGGCTTTCTCTCCTACGAGCAGTACTTC.

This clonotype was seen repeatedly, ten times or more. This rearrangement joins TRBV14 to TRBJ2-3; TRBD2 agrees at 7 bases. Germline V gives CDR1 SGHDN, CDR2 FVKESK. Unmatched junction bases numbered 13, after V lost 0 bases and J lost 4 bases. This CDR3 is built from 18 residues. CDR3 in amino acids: CASSQEYKRGPTPDTQYF. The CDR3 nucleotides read TGTGCCAGCAGCCAAGAGTATAAGCGGGGTCCCACCCCAGATACGCAGTATTTT. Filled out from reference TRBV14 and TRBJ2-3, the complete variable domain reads EAGVTQFPSHSVIEKGQTVTLRCDPISGHDNLYWYRRVMGKEIKFLLHFVKESKQDESGMPNNRFLAERTGGTYSTLKVQPAELEDSGVYFCASSQEYKRGPTPDTQYFGPGTRLTVL.

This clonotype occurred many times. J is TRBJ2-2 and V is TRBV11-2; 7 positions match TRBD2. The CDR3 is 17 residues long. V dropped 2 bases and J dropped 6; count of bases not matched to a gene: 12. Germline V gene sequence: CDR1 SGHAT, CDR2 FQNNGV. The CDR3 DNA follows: TGTGCCAGCAGCTTACGGGACCCTACCCGGGAGGCCGGGGAGCTGTTTTTT. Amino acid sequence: CASSLRDPTREAGELFF.